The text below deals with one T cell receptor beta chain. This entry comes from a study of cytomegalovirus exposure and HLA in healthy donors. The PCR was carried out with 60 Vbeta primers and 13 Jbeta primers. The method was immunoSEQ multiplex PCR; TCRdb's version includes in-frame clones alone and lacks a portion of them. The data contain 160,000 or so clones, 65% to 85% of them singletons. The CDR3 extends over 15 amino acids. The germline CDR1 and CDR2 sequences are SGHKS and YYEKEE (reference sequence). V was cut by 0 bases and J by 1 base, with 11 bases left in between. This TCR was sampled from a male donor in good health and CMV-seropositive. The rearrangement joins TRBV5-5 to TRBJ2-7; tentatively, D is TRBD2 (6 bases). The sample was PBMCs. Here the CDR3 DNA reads TGTGCCAGCAGCTTGGCCCAGCGGGCATCCTACGAGCAGTACTTC. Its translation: CASSLAQRASYEQYF.